This T cell receptor beta chain originates from a study of Ad26.COV2.S vaccination and SARS-CoV-2 variants (dated by TCRdb to about 2021). About the investigation overall: Vaccine-arm donors came from COV1001, a multicentre, randomized, double-blind, placebo-controlled phase I-IIa trial of Ad26.COV2.S in healthy adults. Ad26.COV2.S was administered intramuscularly at a dose of 5x10^10 or 1x10^11 viral particles, either as one shot or as two shots given 56 days apart. The specificity and breadth of SARS-CoV-2-reactive T cell receptors after Ad26.COV2.S vaccination were assessed by TCRbeta repertoire sequencing. The TCR-sequenced set comprised approximately 32 samples: about 19 Ad26.COV2.S vaccine recipients, 5 placebo recipients and 8 SARS-CoV-2 convalescent individuals. Participants in the trial were split at random into five groups of five each, receiving low-dose or high-dose Ad26.COV2.S once or twice, or else placebo on both occasions. Investigators remained blinded to trial group allocation during experiments and outcome assessment. What the study reported, not specific to this receptor: Spike-specific TCR breadth was higher in Ad26.COV2.S recipients than in placebo recipients (P = 0.0014). Comparable non-spike TCR breadth was observed between vaccine and placebo recipients, consistent with only spike being contained in the vaccine. The authors noted that total T cell responses may have been underestimated by the TCR breadth and depth analyses. After vaccination, spike-specific CD8+ and CD4+ T cell responses were reported to show substantial breadth. The study was not powered for comparison of responses between vaccine doses or regimens.

The immunoSEQ Assay was used to sequence TCRbeta CDR3 regions. After extraction, genomic DNA underwent amplification by bias-controlled multiplex PCR, followed by high-throughput sequencing. The authors processed their data as follows. To quantify the absolute abundance of every unique TCRbeta CDR3 region, sequences were collapsed and filtered. T cell fraction was estimated by normalizing TCRbeta template counts to usable DNA, with usable DNA measured through amplification of reference genes found in all nucleated cells. Repertoire TCRs were annotated as SARS-CoV-2-specific when V gene, CDR3 amino acid sequence and J gene were exactly matched to a known reactive TCR set. The reference SARS-CoV-2 TCR set was obtained from MIRA and was filtered for enrichment in COVID-19-positive ImmuneCODE repertoires, whereby public or cross-reactive TCRs were removed. Using the MIRA antigens, annotated TCRs were further analysed by specific ORF or by position within an ORF. Breadth was defined as the number of annotated unique rearrangements divided by the total number of unique productive rearrangements, and depth was defined as the summed frequency of the annotated unique rearrangements. Two-sided Wilcoxon rank-sum tests were used to compare TCR breadth between groups. The clones in this table, taken by TCRdb from immuneACCESS, are in-frame only. Not every clone is retained; where verified, under half of the shortfall comes from an unresolved V gene, and the cause of the rest is unknown. That table furnishes V, J and clone size, whereas the DNA furnished D and trimming. The sample has some 410,000 clones on record, 92% of them singletons. About 1.7% of the sample comes from the top ten.

Remarks on this clone: Its antigen is still unknown. Base qualities are not provided; no much larger clone lies one nucleotide away.

The treatment or condition label on this specimen signifies: some 20 received Ad26.COV2.S at low or high dose, single or two shots; 5 received placebo; per-sample allocation not given. For vaccine and placebo recipients, the sequenced repertoires came from samples collected on day 63 after the first injection. In Cohort 1b, about two dozen adults aged 18-55 years were enrolled at a single site in Boston, USA, between 29 July and 7 August 2020. Ad26.COV2.S was a replication-incompetent adenovirus type 26 vector expressing a prefusion-stabilized SARS-CoV-2 spike protein from the original Wuhan strain. The V end gives up 0 bases and the J end 3 bases, leaving 7 bases in the junction not matched to a gene. CDR1 and CDR2, per the germline V gene (reference sequence), are SGHNT and YYREEE. The CDR3 has 16 amino acids, counting the end cysteine and phenylalanine. Kept here is only the CDR3 DNA, which spans 48 bases and is read in frame from base 1.

The sequence links TRBV5-4 to TRBJ2-7; 9 bases in between match TRBD1. The specimen was peripheral blood, collected in a trial of Ad26.COV2.S vaccine versus placebo. This clonotype was sampled from a person aged 18-65 years who received the Ad26.COV2.S COVID-19 vaccine or a placebo. The CDR3: CASSLGGTGSFYEQYF. The DNA is as follows: TGTGCCAGCAGCTTGGGTGGGACAGGGTCCTTCTACGAGCAGTACTTC.